One TCR beta chain is described in this entry. This entry comes from a study of technical replicates of blood from a handful of donors. The CDR3 is made up of 16 amino acids. The ends lost 4 bases at V and 2 bases at J; junction bases unmatched: 10. The germline gives CDR1 SGHRS, CDR2 YFSETQ. Repertoires were generated with immunoSEQ multiplex PCR, while TCRdb's copy carries only in-frame clones and drops some. Found here are approximately 89,000 clones, 90% to 95% of them singletons; the top ten hold roughly 0.26%. Input material: T cells isolated from PBMCs. This TCR was recovered from a human donor in good health. The rearrangement uses TRBV5-1 and TRBJ2-7; 9 bases fit TRBD1. Here the CDR3 DNA reads TGCGCCAGCAGCGCGACAGGGGGGTTCATCCCCTACGAGCAGTACTTC. Residues: CASSATGGFIPYEQYF.